The 20 T cell receptor beta chains presented below share a single source sample, sequenced in a study of control samples from healthy donors and cancer patients. TCRdb's table, derived via immunoSEQ multiplex PCR, lists solely in-frame clones and lacks some. The sample holds roughly 88,000 clones; approximately 95% are singletons and the top ten take over 8%. The sequenced sample was blood. The receptors originated from a man aged 18 to 30 in good health.

V usage is TRBV2 and J usage is TRBJ1-1; TRBD1 is a possible D gene (5 bases). Germline CDR1 reads SNHLY; CDR2 reads FYNNEI. The V end lost 2 bases, the J end lost 1 base, and 8 bases lay between the germline ends. The CDR3 is 14 residues long. Here the CDR3 DNA reads TGTGCCAGCAGTGAATGGCAGGGGAACACTGAAGCTTTCTTT. Its translation is CASSEWQGNTEAFF. Supplemented by reference TRBV2 and TRBJ1-1, the full variable domain reads EPEVTQTPSHQVTQMGQEVILRCVPISNHLYFYWYRQILGQKVEFLVSFYNNEISEKSEIFDDQFSVERPDGSNFTLKIRSTKLEDSAMYFCASSEWQGNTEAFFGQGTRLTVV.

The CDR3, as DNA: TGTGCCAGCAGTGAAGTAGGTACAGGGCTCCCTGAAGCTTTCTTT. Its protein product is CASSEVGTGLPEAFF. The chain uses TRBV6-1 and TRBJ1-1; D is possibly TRBD1 (6 bases). This CDR3 has 15 amino acids. CDR1 is MNHNS and CDR2 is SASEGT in the germline V gene. V was shortened by 1 base and J by 6 bases, with 15 bases between the two germline ends.

This chain links TRBV7-9 with TRBJ2-5, with D tentatively TRBD2 (7 bases). Germline V gene sequence: CDR1 SEHNR, CDR2 FQNEAQ (reference sequence). The CDR3 length is 16 residues. With 5 bases removed from V and 3 bases from J, the gap between germline ends came to 19 bases. In DNA, the CDR3 is TGTGCCAGCAGCCCTCCAGGGGAGGGGGGGGAAGAGACCCAGTACTTC. Protein: CASSPPGEGGEETQYF.

This chain joins TRBV6-5 and TRBJ1-1, with no clear D. The V and J ends lost 5 bases and 8 bases respectively, with 12 bases between them. The CDR3 runs to 12 residues. CDR1 MNHEY and CDR2 SVGAGI come from the germline V gene. The CDR3 is CASSLVALEAFF. For the CDR3, the DNA is TGTGCCAGCAGTCTCGTCGCACTCGAAGCTTTCTTT.

The genes are TRBV18 and TRBJ1-1; 9 nucleotides agree with TRBD1. The germline V gene encodes CDR1 KGHSH and CDR2 LQKENI. This CDR3 spans 14 amino acids. Trimming took 5 bases from V and 8 from J; bases not matched to a gene: 9. The CDR3 sequence is CASSETGQGYEAFF. CDR3 DNA sequence: TGTGCCAGCTCAGAAACGGGACAGGGATACGAAGCTTTCTTT.

The chain joins TRBV15 to TRBJ1-2; 8 nucleotides line up with TRBD1. The CDR3 sequence is 13 residues long. CDR1 is LNHNV and CDR2 is YYDKDF in the germline V gene (reference sequence). Losses at the gene ends were 3 bases for V and 6 bases for J; bases not matched to a gene: 3. The CDR3 DNA is TGTGCCACCAGCAGCGACAGGGGTGATGGCTACACCTTC. Translation gives CATSSDRGDGYTF.

The chain has TRBV7-9 and TRBJ2-5, with 9 bases fitting TRBD2. Germline V gene data show CDR1 as SEHNR and CDR2 as FQNEAQ (reference sequence). V dropped 5 bases and J dropped 3; count of bases not matched to a gene: 10. This CDR3 is built from 16 residues. The CDR3 loop reads CASSPVSGSGEETQYF. CDR3 bases: TGTGCCAGCAGCCCGGTTAGCGGGAGTGGAGAAGAGACCCAGTACTTC.

The chain has TRBV6-4 and TRBJ1-2, with 7 positions matching TRBD1. This CDR3 region has 13 residues. The J segment lost 8 bases and the V segment lost 7 bases, leaving 10 bases of the junction unmatched. CDR1 MRHNA and CDR2 SNTAGT come from the germline V gene. The CDR3 DNA reads TGTGCCAGCATTCCCACAGGGGCGGACGGCTACACCTTC. Amino acids: CASIPTGADGYTF.

The V gene is TRBV27, the J gene TRBJ2-1; TRBD1 matches at 7 bases. V lost 6 bases and J lost 4; bases outside the gene matches: 9. This CDR3 region has 15 residues. Looked up from germline, CDR1 is MNHEY and CDR2 is SMNVEV (reference sequence). CDR3 region: CASSLGQQPYNEQFF. The DNA for the CDR3 is TGTGCCAGCAGCCTGGGACAGCAGCCTTACAATGAGCAGTTCTTC.

Written as DNA, the CDR3 is TGTGCCATCAGTGACCCAGTTACAGGGAATGGAAACACCATATATTTT. It codes for CAISDPVTGNGNTIYF. The chain couples TRBV10-3 to TRBJ1-3; possible D gene TRBD1, 6 bases. The CDR3 consists of 16 residues. Germline CDR1 and CDR2: ENHRY and SYGVKD. V was pared by 3 bases and J by 3 bases, with 15 bases between.

The V and J genes are TRBV7-8 and TRBJ1-1, with D possibly TRBD1 on 6 matching bases. Deletions cut 7 bases from V and 0 bases from J, with 30 bases between. This CDR3 is 20 amino acids long. CDR1 is SGHVS and CDR2 is FQNEAQ in the germline V gene. The CDR3 here is CASIPPKARGTQTLNTEAFF. The CDR3 DNA reads TGTGCCAGCATTCCTCCCAAGGCCAGGGGTACCCAAACCCTGAACACTGAAGCTTTCTTT.

The chain carries TRBV11-2 and TRBJ1-6; D unclear. This CDR3 is 16 amino acids long. Trimming took 2 bases from V and 14 from J, leaving 22 bases between them. CDR1 and CDR2 (germline): SGHAT, FQNNGV. In nucleotides, the CDR3 is TGTGCCAGCAGCTTAAAGGGAGGGCAGCAGAGAACGTCCCTCCACTTT. Translated: CASSLKGGQQRTSLHF.

The chain employs TRBV4-1 and TRBJ1-1, with D hard to call. Germline-derived CDR1 and CDR2 are MGHRA and YSYEKL. V was trimmed by 4 bases and J by 0 bases, leaving 6 bases between them. This CDR3 is 13 amino acids long. The CDR3: CASSRDLNTEAFF. Written as DNA, the CDR3 is TGCGCCAGCAGCCGCGACTTGAACACTGAAGCTTTCTTT.

The genes are TRBV19 and TRBJ1-2; possible D gene TRBD1, 6 bases. Trimming cost V 0 bases and J 2 bases, with 7 bases left between them. CDR3 length equals 14 residues. Germline-derived CDR1 and CDR2 are LNHDA and SQIVND (reference sequence). CDR3 loop: CASSIEGANYGYTF. Written as DNA, the CDR3 is TGTGCCAGTAGTATAGAGGGGGCGAACTATGGCTACACCTTC.

This rearrangement joins TRBV2 to TRBJ2-7, with 7 bases lining up with TRBD2. Trimming at V came to 6 bases and at J to 6 bases, leaving 11 bases not matched to a gene. The CDR3 totals 14 residues. Germline values: CDR1 SNHLY, CDR2 FYNNEI. CDR3 nucleotides: TGTGCCAGCAGGATCGGGACTACTCTCGGCGAGCAGTACTTC. This sequence encodes CASRIGTTLGEQYF.

The V and J genes are TRBV6-5 and TRBJ1-6; 7 nucleotides line up with TRBD1. The CDR3 spans 16 residues. The J segment lost 10 bases and the V segment lost 4 bases, leaving 13 bases of the junction unmatched. Looked up from germline, CDR1 is MNHEY and CDR2 is SVGAGI. This chain's CDR3 is CASSFSATGFESPLHF. The DNA of the CDR3 is TGTGCCAGCAGTTTTTCCGCGACAGGGTTTGAGTCACCCCTCCACTTT.

In its sample, this clone was seen once. This chain uses TRBV5-4 with TRBJ1-5; possible D gene TRBD1, 6 bases. Trimming left V 4 bases short and J 5 bases short, with 13 bases between. The CDR3 covers 14 residues. Germline V gene lookup returns CDR1 SGHNT and CDR2 YYREEE (reference sequence). CDR3 residues: CASSERGLDQPQHF. The CDR3 bases are TGTGCCAGCAGCGAACGGGGGCTCGATCAGCCCCAGCATTTT.

This clone appeared once. V usage is TRBV3-1 (or the pseudogene TRBV3-2) and J usage is TRBJ2-5, with 7 bases aligning to TRBD2. Germline V gene lookup returns CDR1 LGHDT and CDR2 YNNKEL (reference sequence). This CDR3 is 16 amino acids long. The ends lost 0 bases at V and 4 bases at J; junction bases unmatched: 8. Here the CDR3 DNA reads TGTGCCAGCAGCCAAGAGGCTAGCGGTACCCCAGAGACCCAGTACTTC. Encoded protein: CASSQEASGTPETQYF.

This chain links TRBV4-1 with TRBJ2-1; D is unresolved. The germline V and J ends were trimmed by 0 bases and 8 bases, with 8 bases remaining between them. Germline lookup yields CDR1 MGHRA and CDR2 YSYEKL. The CDR3 spans 13 residues. This chain's CDR3 is CASSQDIAYEQFF. As DNA, the CDR3 is TGCGCCAGCAGCCAAGATATAGCCTATGAGCAGTTCTTC.

The chain joins TRBV5-8 to TRBJ1-3, with unresolved D. The CDR3 runs to 19 residues. Trimming stripped 3 bases from V and 0 bases from J, with 22 bases between. Germline V CDR1 and CDR2: SGHTS, YDEGEE. CDR3 in DNA: TGTGCCAGCAGCTATTACAGACTTGCTCCGCAGAGCTCTGGAAACACCATATATTTT. The encoded protein is CASSYYRLAPQSSGNTIYF.